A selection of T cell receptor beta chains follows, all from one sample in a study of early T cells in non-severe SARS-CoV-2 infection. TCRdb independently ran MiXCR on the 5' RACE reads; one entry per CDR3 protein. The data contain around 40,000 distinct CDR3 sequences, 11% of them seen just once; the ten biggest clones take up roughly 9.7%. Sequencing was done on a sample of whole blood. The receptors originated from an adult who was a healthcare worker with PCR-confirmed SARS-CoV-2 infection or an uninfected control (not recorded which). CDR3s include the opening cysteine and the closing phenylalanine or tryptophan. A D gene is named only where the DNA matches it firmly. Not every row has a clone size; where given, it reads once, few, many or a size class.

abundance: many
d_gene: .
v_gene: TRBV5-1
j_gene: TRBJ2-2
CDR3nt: TGCGCCAGCAGCTTGAGCCTAGCGACCGGGGAGCTGTTTTTT
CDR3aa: CASSLSLATGELFF

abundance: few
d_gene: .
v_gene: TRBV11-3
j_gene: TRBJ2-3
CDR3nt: TGTGCCAGCAGCTTAGGCTCTCGCACAGATACGCAGTATTTT
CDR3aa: CASSLGSRTDTQYF

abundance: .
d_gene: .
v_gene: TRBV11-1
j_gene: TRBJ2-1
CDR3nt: TGTGCCAGCAGGGAGGGGGCCGAGCAGTTCTTC
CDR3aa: CASREGAEQFF

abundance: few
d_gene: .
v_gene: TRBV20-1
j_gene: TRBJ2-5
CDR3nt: TGCAGTGCGGGGCCCCAAGAGACCCAGTACTTC
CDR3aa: CSAGPQETQYF

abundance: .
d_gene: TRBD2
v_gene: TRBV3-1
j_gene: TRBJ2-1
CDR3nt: TGTGCCAGCAGCCCAAGGAGCTCTAGCGGGCGACCTTCCTACAATGAGCAGTTCTTC
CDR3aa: CASSPRSSSGRPSYNEQFF

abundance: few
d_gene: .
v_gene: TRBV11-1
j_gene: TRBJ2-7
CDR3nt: TGTGCCAGCAGCCGACATGGCGGAGGGGGGTACGAGCAGTACTTC
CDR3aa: CASSRHGGGGYEQYF

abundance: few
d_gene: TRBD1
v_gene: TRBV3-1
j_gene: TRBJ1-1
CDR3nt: TGTGCCAGCAGCCTTCGGACAGGGAAGGATGAAGCTTTCTTT
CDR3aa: CASSLRTGKDEAFF

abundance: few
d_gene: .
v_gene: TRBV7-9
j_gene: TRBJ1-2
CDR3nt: TGTGCCAGCAGCTTAGAATCCTATGGCTACACCTTC
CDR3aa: CASSLESYGYTF

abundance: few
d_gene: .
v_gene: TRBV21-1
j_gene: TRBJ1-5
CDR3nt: TGTGCCAGCAGCACGTCCCTTCAGCCCCAGCATTTT
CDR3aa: CASSTSLQPQHF

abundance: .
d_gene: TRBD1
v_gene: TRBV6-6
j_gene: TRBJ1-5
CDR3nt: TGTGCCAGCAGTACGACAGGGTCCTTTCAGCCCCAGCATTTT
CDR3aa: CASSTTGSFQPQHF

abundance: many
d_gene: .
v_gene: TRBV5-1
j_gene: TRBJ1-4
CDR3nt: TGCGCCAGCAGCTTGGATGTCGGGGAAAAACTGTTTTTT
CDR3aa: CASSLDVGEKLFF

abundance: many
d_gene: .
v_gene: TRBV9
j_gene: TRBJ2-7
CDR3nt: TGTGCCAGCAGCCAAGGGGCGCCCTACGAGCAGTACTTC
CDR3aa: CASSQGAPYEQYF

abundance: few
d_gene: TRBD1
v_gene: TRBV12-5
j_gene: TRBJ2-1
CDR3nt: TGTGCTAGTGGTTTGGGGACAGGGGTTCAGGAGCAGTTCTTC
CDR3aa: CASGLGTGVQEQFF

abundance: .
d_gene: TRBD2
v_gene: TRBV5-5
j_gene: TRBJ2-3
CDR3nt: TGTGCCAGCAGCTTTGAGCGGGGGGCCACAGATACGCAGTATTTT
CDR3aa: CASSFERGATDTQYF

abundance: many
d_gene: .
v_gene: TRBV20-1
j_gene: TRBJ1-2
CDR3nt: TGCAGTGCTAGAGAGCCCGGCTATGGCTACACCTTC
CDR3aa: CSAREPGYGYTF